A single sample gave rise to the 24 T cell receptor beta chains below, sequenced in a study of sequential checkpoint blockade in melanoma. Treatment reported: randomized to nivolumab then ipilimumab (arm A) or the reverse (arm B). Clones were sequenced by immunoSEQ multiplex PCR, and TCRdb holds only the in-frame ones, with some missing. This table has about 1,400 clones, 25% appearing once. The sample was tumor tissue (inferred from file names), taken from a patient given nivolumab and ipilimumab in sequence. The receptors shown here come from a human donor with melanoma.

The chain joins TRBV18 to TRBJ2-5; D remains ambiguous. This CDR3 spans 14 amino acids. The V gene's germline CDR1 is KGHSH and CDR2 LQKENI. The V and J ends lost 3 bases and 1 base respectively, with 9 bases between them. CDR3 coding DNA: TGTGCCAGCTCACCCAGCGCCTCCCAAGAGACCCAGTACTTC. As protein: CASSPSASQETQYF. Supplemented by reference TRBV18 and TRBJ2-5, the full variable domain reads NAGVMQNPRHLVRRRGQEARLRCSPMKGHSHVYWYRQLPEEGLKFMVYLQKENIIDESGMPKERFSAEFPKEGPSILRIQQVVRGDSAAYFCASSPSASQETQYFGPGTRLLVL.

This clone turned up a few times. The chain employs TRBV19 and TRBJ1-1; 9 positions agree with TRBD1. CDR1 is LNHDA, CDR2 SQIVND, per germline (reference sequence). This CDR3 is built from 17 residues. V gave up 0 bases and J gave up 10 bases; unmatched junction bases: 15. Written as DNA, the CDR3 is TGTGCCAGTAGTATAGATTCCTACCCCGACAGGGGGAAAGGAGCTTTCTTT. Translating it yields CASSIDSYPDRGKGAFF.

This chain links TRBV15 with TRBJ1-1; D gene uncertain. The CDR3 consists of 14 residues. Trimming took 5 bases from V and 5 from J, leaving 15 bases between them. The germline CDR1 and CDR2 sequences are LNHNV and YYDKDF (reference sequence). In DNA, the CDR3 is TGTGCCACCAGCGGACGACAAAGAACAACTGAAGCTTTCTTT. It is translated as CATSGRQRTTEAFF.

The chain is built from TRBV6-8 and TRBJ1-1; possibly TRBD1 for D (6 bases). Deletions cut 6 bases from V and 4 bases from J, with 12 bases between. CDR3 length: 13 residues. Germline loops: CDR1 MNHGY, CDR2 SAAAGT. CDR3 sequence: CASRRSGATEAFF. CDR3 bases: TGTGCCAGCAGAAGATCAGGGGCCACTGAAGCTTTCTTT.

V gene TRBV11-3 combines with J gene TRBJ1-5; D gene ambiguous. V lost 4 bases to trimming and J lost 4 bases, with 11 bases between them. Looked up from germline, CDR1 is SGHNT and CDR2 is YENEEA. The CDR3 totals 14 residues. This CDR3 is CASSSNTENQPQHF. The CDR3 bases are TGTGCCAGCAGCTCGAATACGGAGAATCAGCCCCAGCATTTT.

By share, this clone counts as large. At one of its ends the junction is not consistent with the germline gene, which may arise from a read error. The rearrangement joins TRBV6-8 to TRBJ2-3, with D possibly called TRBD1 or TRBD2 (5 bases each). The CDR3 loop spans 14 amino acids. Germline-derived CDR1 and CDR2 are MNHGY and SAAAGT. The CDR3 sequence: CAISVGTVGDTQYF. Here the CDR3 DNA reads TGTGCCATCAGTGTTGGGACGGTGGGAGATACGCAGTATTTT.

This clone qualifies as large (0.1 to 1%). The V and J genes are TRBV28 and TRBJ1-1; 7 bases match TRBD1. The CDR3 runs to 17 residues. The V gene's germline CDR1 is MDHEN and CDR2 SYDVKM. Losses at the gene ends were 1 base for V and 0 bases for J; bases not matched to a gene: 8. CDR3 in amino acids: CASSLFSTDRMNTEAFF. In DNA form, the CDR3 reads TGTGCCAGCAGTTTATTCTCTACGGACAGGATGAACACTGAAGCTTTCTTT. Filled out from reference TRBV28 and TRBJ1-1, the complete variable domain reads DVKVTQSSRYLVKRTGEKVFLECVQDMDHENMFWYRQDPGLGLRLIYFSYDVKMKEKGDIPEGYSVSREKKERFSLILESASTNQTSMYLCASSLFSTDRMNTEAFFGQGTRLTVV.

The DNA for the CDR3 is TGTGCCAGCACTGGACAGGCCTACGAGCAGTACTTC. Protein sequence: CASTGQAYEQYF. The chain uses TRBV6-8 and TRBJ2-7; 7 bases line up with TRBD1. The CDR3 is made up of 12 amino acids. Germline values: CDR1 MNHGY, CDR2 SAAAGT. J gave up 2 bases and V 7 bases, and 2 bases lay outside the gene matches.

In its sample, this clone was seen a few times. This chain uses TRBV25-1 with TRBJ2-7, with D unresolved. The CDR3 has 13 residues. Per the germline V gene, CDR1 is MGHDK and CDR2 is SYGVNS. V lost 1 base, J lost 10 bases, and 14 bases lay in between. The CDR3 DNA reads as TGTGCCAGCAGTGAATGGGGTCTTCCGCATCAGTACTTC. This translates into CASSEWGLPHQYF.

The genes are TRBV23-1 and TRBJ2-7; the D gene is possibly TRBD2 (6 bases). TRBV23-1 is treated as an ORF (open reading frame) with a function not yet certain. There are 13 residues in the CDR3. V was trimmed by 6 bases and J by 8 bases, leaving 17 bases between them. Written as DNA, the CDR3 is TGCGCCAGCAGCTTGGACTCTAGCGAACAGCAGTACTTC. This sequence encodes CASSLDSSEQQYF.

This clone appeared a few times. The V call is TRBV30, the J call TRBJ2-7; 7 bases align to TRBD2. The germline V gene encodes CDR1 GTSNPN and CDR2 SVGIG (reference sequence). The CDR3 is 15 amino acids. The V and J ends lost 5 bases and 2 bases, in that order; junction bases with no gene match: 12. CDR3 DNA sequence: TGTGCCTGGGGTAAACTAGCGAACCTCGCCTACGAGCAGTACTTC. It translates to CAWGKLANLAYEQYF.

The sample holds a few counts of this clone. The chain employs TRBV11-3 and TRBJ1-3; D ambiguous. Trimming removed 3 bases from V and 0 bases from J, with 12 bases in between. The CDR3 contains 16 residues. Germline V gives CDR1 SGHNT, CDR2 YENEEA. The CDR3 spells CASSLYWEHSGNTIYF. CDR3 coding DNA: TGTGCCAGCAGCTTGTACTGGGAACACTCTGGAAACACCATATATTTT.

This clone is labeled as large. The chain couples TRBV11-3 to TRBJ1-2; TRBD1 agrees at 8 bases. Germline CDR1 SGHNT, CDR2 YENEEA. The length of the CDR3 is 16 residues. Germline trimming cut 5 bases from V and 4 bases from J; bases unmatched to any gene: 12. Here the CDR3 reads CASSPRTGLSIYGYTF. CDR3 nucleotides: TGTGCCAGCAGCCCTCGGACAGGGCTATCGATCTATGGCTACACCTTC.

The DNA of the CDR3 is TGCGCCAGCAGCCAGGGGTCCGGGTTTGCTGAAAAACTGTTTTTT. Its translation: CASSQGSGFAEKLFF. The rearrangement joins TRBV23-1 to TRBJ1-4, with D tentatively TRBD1 (6 bases). TRBV23-1 has ORF status, its function being uncertain. Trimming removed 6 bases from V and 7 bases from J, with 18 bases in between. There are 15 residues in the CDR3.

This clone is termed large. V is TRBV9 and J is TRBJ2-5, with 11 bases identical to TRBD2. The V gene's germline CDR1 is SGDLS and CDR2 YYNGEE. CDR3 length equals 15 residues. J lost 4 bases, V lost 4 bases, and 6 bases had no gene match. The CDR3 DNA sequence: TGTGCCAGCAGCATCGATAGCGGGAGGGGAGAGACCCAGTACTTC. It is translated as CASSIDSGRGETQYF.

V and J are TRBV14 and TRBJ2-1, with D hard to call. V lost 0 bases to trimming and J lost 6 bases, with 12 bases between them. The germline gives CDR1 SGHDN, CDR2 FVKESK. The CDR3 is made up of 15 amino acids. The DNA for the CDR3 is TGTGCCAGCAGCCAAGAGTCCCCGGGCGCCAATGAGCAGTTCTTC. Translated, it gives CASSQESPGANEQFF.

This clone was detected only a few times. The chain uses TRBV19 and TRBJ1-2, with no clear D. V was shortened by 8 bases and J by 4 bases, with 14 bases between the two germline ends. Germline V gene sequence: CDR1 LNHDA, CDR2 SQIVND (reference sequence). The length of the CDR3 is 13 residues. CDR3 sequence reads: CASAPLSAYGYTF. In DNA form, the CDR3 reads TGTGCCAGTGCCCCTTTGTCTGCCTATGGCTACACCTTC. The full variable domain, rest sourced from reference TRBV19 and TRBJ1-2, is DGGITQSPKYLFRKEGQNVTLSCEQNLNHDAMYWYRQDPGQGLRLIYYSQIVNDFQKGDIAEGYSVSREKKESFPLTVTSAQKNPTAFYLCASAPLSAYGYTFGSGTRLTVV.

In its sample, this clone was seen a few times. The chain uses TRBV5-1 and TRBJ2-2; D might be TRBD2 (7 bases). The germline V gene encodes CDR1 SGHRS and CDR2 YFSETQ. Between the trimmed V and J ends, which lost 0 bases and 7 bases, there was a span of 10 bases. CDR3 length: 14 amino acids. CDR3 sequence reads: CASSLDREGGELFF. The CDR3, as DNA: TGCGCCAGCAGCTTGGACAGGGAGGGCGGGGAGCTGTTTTTT.

This clone was found a few times. The V and J genes are TRBV12-5 and TRBJ2-2, with a tentative D call TRBD1 (5 bases). The CDR3 has 15 residues. Germline loops: CDR1 LGHNT, CDR2 FRNRAP. The CDR3 sequence is CASTPRDSRTGELFF. CDR3 coding DNA: TGTGCCAGCACCCCCAGGGATTCGAGAACCGGGGAGCTGTTTTTT. Drawing the rest from reference TRBV12-5 and TRBJ2-2, the complete variable domain is DARVTQTPRHKVTEMGQEVTMRCQPILGHNTVFWYRQTMMQGLELLAYFRNRAPLDDSGMPKDRFSAEMPDATLATLKIQPSEPRDSAVYFCASTPRDSRTGELFFGEGSRLTVL.

The chain uses TRBV29-1 and TRBJ1-1; unclear D gene. The germline V and J ends were trimmed by 7 bases and 10 bases, with 22 bases remaining between them. The CDR3 has 13 amino acids. Germline CDR1 reads SQVTM; CDR2 reads ANQGSEA. The CDR3 protein is CSADPETSIRAFF. CDR3 coding DNA: TGCAGCGCTGATCCTGAAACTTCTATAAGAGCTTTCTTT.

The chain couples TRBV28 to TRBJ2-7; tentatively, D is TRBD1 (6 bases). V was pared by 7 bases and J by 5 bases, with 12 bases between. The CDR3 loop spans 12 amino acids. In germline, CDR1 is MDHEN, CDR2 SYDVKM. In DNA, the CDR3 is TGTGCCAGCACCGTCAGGGGCAACGAGCAGTACTTC. Protein: CASTVRGNEQYF.

This clone is medium-sized. V and J are TRBV6-8 and TRBJ1-5; D gene uncertain. Germline CDR1 MNHGY, CDR2 SAAAGT. V lost 5 bases to trimming and J lost 9 bases, with 11 bases between them. The CDR3 has 12 residues. CDR3 in DNA: TGTGCCAGCAGTACACAACGGACGCCCCAGCATTTT. Translating it yields CASSTQRTPQHF.

Only a few counts were recorded for this clone. The V call is TRBV6-8, the J call TRBJ1-1; unclear D gene. Deletions cut 4 bases from V and 1 base from J, with 7 bases between. Germline CDR1 is MNHGY and CDR2 is SAAAGT. CDR3 size: 13 residues. CDR3 amino acids: CASSFRRNTEAFF. Written as DNA, the CDR3 is TGTGCCAGCAGTTTTCGCAGGAACACTGAAGCTTTCTTT.

The chain links TRBV30 to TRBJ2-7, with D uncertain. The germline CDR1 and CDR2 sequences are GTSNPN and SVGIG (reference sequence). The V end was cut by 0 bases, the J end by 12 bases, with 24 bases between. CDR3 length equals 15 residues. The chain's CDR3 is CAWSVLKVLAPRRYF. The DNA of the CDR3 is TGTGCCTGGAGTGTACTAAAGGTACTCGCCCCTCGACGGTACTTC. Based on the CDR3 plus reference TRBV30 and TRBJ2-7, the full variable domain is SQTIHQWPATLVQPVGSPLSLECTVEGTSNPNLYWYRQAAGRGLQLLFYSVGIGQISSEVPQNLSASRPQDRQFILSSKKLLLSDSGFYLCAWSVLKVLAPRRYFGPGTRLTVT.